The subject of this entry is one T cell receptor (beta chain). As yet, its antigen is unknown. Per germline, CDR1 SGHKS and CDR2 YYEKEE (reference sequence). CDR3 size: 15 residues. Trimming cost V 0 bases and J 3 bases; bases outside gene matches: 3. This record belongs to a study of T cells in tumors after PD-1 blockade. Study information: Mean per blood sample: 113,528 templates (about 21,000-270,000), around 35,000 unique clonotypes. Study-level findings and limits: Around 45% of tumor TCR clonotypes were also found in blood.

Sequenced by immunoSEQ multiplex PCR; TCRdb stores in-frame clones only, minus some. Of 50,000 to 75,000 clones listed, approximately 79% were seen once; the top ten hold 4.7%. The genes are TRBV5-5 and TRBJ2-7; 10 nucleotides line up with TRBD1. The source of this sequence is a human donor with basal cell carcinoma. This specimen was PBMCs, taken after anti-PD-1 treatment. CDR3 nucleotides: TGTGCCAGCAGCTTGGGACAGGGGGCGGTCTACGAGCAGTACTTC. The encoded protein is CASSLGQGAVYEQYF.